Following are 27 T cell receptor beta chains from one sample sequenced in a study of cytotoxic CD8 clonotypes in ibrutinib-treated CLL. This table comes from immunoSEQ multiplex PCR, and its TCRdb copy is limited to in-frame clones, with some not included. The top ten clones hold about 6.7% of a sample with approximately 350,000 clones, roughly 70% of them seen once. The specimen comprised PBMCs, sampled after 36 months of ibrutinib treatment. These receptors were taken from a human donor with chronic lymphocytic leukemia.

As DNA, the CDR3 is TGCGCCAGCAGTGTCCCGCAGGGGGCGCGTAACTATGGCTACACCTTC. Protein product: CASSVPQGARNYGYTF. The rearrangement joins TRBV5-1 to TRBJ1-2, with 8 bases matching TRBD1. Germline CDR1 reads SGHRS; CDR2 reads YFSETQ. CDR3 length: 16 residues. V shed 5 bases and J 1 base; nucleotides not matched to a gene: 10.

The chain combines TRBV7-9 with TRBJ2-1, with no clear D. Trimming removed 2 bases at V and 7 bases at J, with 6 bases between. Germline CDR1 is SEHNR and CDR2 is FQNEAQ (reference sequence). The CDR3 covers 12 residues. CDR3 nucleotide sequence: TGTGCCAGCAGCTTAAGGGAAAATGAGCAGTTCTTC. Amino acid sequence: CASSLRENEQFF.

This rearrangement joins TRBV7-9 to TRBJ2-1; 8 nucleotides line up with TRBD2. The V and J ends lost 0 bases and 3 bases, in that order; junction bases with no gene match: 4. Germline CDR1 SEHNR, CDR2 FQNEAQ (reference sequence). This CDR3 has 16 residues. This chain's CDR3 is CASSLALAGFYNEQFF. CDR3 bases: TGTGCCAGCAGCTTAGCGTTAGCGGGGTTCTACAATGAGCAGTTCTTC.

V is TRBV27 and J is TRBJ1-4; D unclear. The CDR3 has 12 residues. Deletions cut 5 bases from V and 12 bases from J, with 13 bases between. Germline V gene sequence: CDR1 MNHEY, CDR2 SMNVEV (reference sequence). This CDR3 is CASSLNRGELFF. CDR3 nucleotides: TGTGCCAGCAGTCTCAACCGCGGGGAACTGTTTTTT.

This clone was picked up one time. The chain has TRBV9 and TRBJ1-2; weak D call: TRBD1 (6 bases). The germline CDR1 and CDR2 sequences are SGDLS and YYNGEE. The CDR3 is 19 amino acids. The V and J ends lost 2 bases and 4 bases respectively, with 27 bases between them. The CDR3: CASSVLGPGGHSRGYGYTF. DNA of the CDR3: TGTGCCAGCAGCGTTCTCGGGCCGGGGGGACACTCCAGGGGCTATGGCTACACCTTC.

The chain recombines TRBV7-2 with TRBJ2-7, with D unclear. The CDR3 covers 14 residues. Germline V lookup: CDR1 SGHTA, CDR2 FQGNSA. The V and J ends lost 3 bases and 1 base respectively, with 10 bases between them. CDR3 coding DNA: TGTGCCAGCAGCTTTTCTAGTAATTCCTACGAGCAGTACTTC. Its protein is CASSFSSNSYEQYF.

The chain combines TRBV11-2 with TRBJ2-3; possible D gene TRBD2, 6 bases. V was clipped by 2 bases and J by 2 bases, with 17 bases between them. The germline V gene encodes CDR1 SGHAT and CDR2 FQNNGV. The CDR3 contains 17 residues. The CDR3 bases are TGTGCCAGCAGCTTACTTCGGACTACCACCCACACAGATACGCAGTATTTT. Protein product: CASSLLRTTTHTDTQYF.

The CDR3 is CASSQDRRYLFPGNEQFF. For the CDR3, the DNA is TGCGCCAGCAGCCAAGATCGGAGATATCTCTTTCCCGGCAATGAGCAGTTCTTC. The rearrangement joins TRBV4-1 to TRBJ2-1; the D is unclear. CDR1 is MGHRA and CDR2 is YSYEKL in the germline V gene. CDR3 length equals 18 residues. The V and J ends lost 0 bases and 6 bases respectively, with 21 bases between them.

V gene TRBV5-1 combines with J gene TRBJ2-1; D is uncertain. The CDR3 is 13 amino acids. The V end lost 3 bases, the J end lost 0 bases, and 4 bases lay between the germline ends. The germline CDR1 and CDR2 sequences are SGHRS and YFSETQ. CDR3 region: CASSWSSYNEQFF. CDR3 DNA sequence: TGCGCCAGCAGCTGGTCCTCCTACAATGAGCAGTTCTTC.

Only a few counts were recorded for this clone. This chain links TRBV5-6 with TRBJ2-7; TRBD1 agrees at 11 bases. The CDR3 extends over 14 amino acids. Germline CDR1 is SGHDT and CDR2 is YYEEEE. The trim removed 4 bases at V and 3 bases at J, leaving 3 bases unmatched. The CDR3 nucleotides read TGTGCCAGCAGCCCGGGGACAGGGGGCTACGAGCAGTACTTC. Translating gives CASSPGTGGYEQYF.

V is TRBV9 and J is TRBJ2-5, with 7 bases fitting TRBD1. The CDR3 runs 14 residues. After removal of 0 bases from V and 2 bases from J, the junction contained 1 base not matched to a gene. Germline V CDR1 and CDR2: SGDLS, YYNGEE. CDR3 residues: CASSVGGQQETQYF. The CDR3 DNA reads as TGTGCCAGCAGCGTAGGGGGACAGCAAGAGACCCAGTACTTC.

The table lists this clone with a count of one. The V and J genes are TRBV6-1 and TRBJ1-2; weak D call: TRBD1 (5 bases). V lost 6 bases, J lost 8 bases, and 16 bases lay in between. Germline V gene sequence: CDR1 MNHNS, CDR2 SASEGT. The CDR3 sequence is 13 residues long. As DNA, the CDR3 is TGTGCCAGCAGCAACGCAGGGTCTTCGGGCTACACCTTC. Protein product: CASSNAGSSGYTF.

A word on this clone: An end of the junction differs from the germline gene, which may be a read error. V and J are TRBV30 and TRBJ2-7; the D gene is possibly TRBD2 (6 bases). Germline V gene lookup returns CDR1 GTSNPN and CDR2 SVGIG (reference sequence). CDR3 size: 17 residues. CDR3 coding DNA: TGTGCCCGGAGAAAACCGGGGGTTCGGGTGGGGTGTTACGAGCAGTACTTC. Translated: CARRKPGVRVGCYEQYF.

The CDR3 protein is CASSLVGDGGYDSPLHF. CDR3 in DNA: TGTGCCAGCAGCTTAGTAGGGGACGGGGGGTACGATTCACCCCTCCACTTT. This chain joins TRBV11-2 and TRBJ1-6; D is possibly TRBD1 (5 bases). Germline V CDR1 and CDR2: SGHAT, FQNNGV. The V gene lost 1 base and the J gene lost 8 bases, with 18 bases spanning the gap. CDR3 length: 17 residues.

The rearrangement joins TRBV11-2 to TRBJ2-7; D gene unclear. CDR3 length: 15 residues. V was trimmed by 1 base and J by 2 bases, leaving 12 bases between them. Germline assignment: CDR1 SGHAT and CDR2 FQNNGV. The DNA for the CDR3 is TGTGCCAGCAGCTTAGTATCGGCGCTGGCCTACGAGCAGTACTTC. Encoded protein: CASSLVSALAYEQYF.

The rearrangement joins TRBV28 to TRBJ1-5; weak D call: TRBD1 (5 bases). The CDR3 contains 16 residues. Germline V gene data show CDR1 as MDHEN and CDR2 as SYDVKM. Between the trimmed V and J ends, which lost 6 bases and 4 bases, there was a span of 19 bases. In DNA, the CDR3 is TGTGCCAGCAGCCGTAGGACTGGGACCCCAAATCAGCCCCAGCATTTT. It encodes CASSRRTGTPNQPQHF.

The chain has TRBV19 and TRBJ2-5, with 7 positions matching TRBD1. Trimming took 1 base from V and 3 from J; bases not matched to a gene: 11. Germline CDR1 and CDR2: LNHDA and SQIVND (reference sequence). The CDR3 runs 17 residues. The CDR3 DNA follows: TGTGCCAGTAGTATAGGGGACCCCGGGACAGCCGAAGAGACCCAGTACTTC. Encoded protein: CASSIGDPGTAEETQYF.

The chain couples TRBV6-5 to TRBJ1-4, with 8 bases identical to TRBD1. The CDR3 sequence is 15 residues long. Germline V gene data show CDR1 as MNHEY and CDR2 as SVGAGI. After removal of 6 bases from V and 4 bases from J, the junction contained 7 bases not matched to a gene. The DNA for the CDR3 is TGTGCCAGCAGAACCCGACAGGGGCTTAATGAAAAACTGTTTTTT. Translated, it gives CASRTRQGLNEKLFF.

The J gene is TRBJ1-6, the V gene TRBV27, with 11 bases matching TRBD1. This CDR3 has 15 amino acids. Germline CDR1 and CDR2: MNHEY and SMNVEV (reference sequence). J lost 9 bases, V lost 3 bases, and 4 bases had no gene match. The CDR3 nucleotides read TGTGCCAGCAGTTTGGGGACAGGGGGTGCTTCACCCCTCCACTTT. As protein: CASSLGTGGASPLHF.

The CDR3 bases are TGTGCCAGTAAATCGAGACAGGCCTACAATGAGCAGTTCTTC. Protein sequence: CASKSRQAYNEQFF. The gene calls are TRBV19 and TRBJ2-1, with D possibly matching TRBD1 (6 bases). Trimming removed 7 bases from V and 2 bases from J, with 12 bases in between. Germline CDR1 reads LNHDA; CDR2 reads SQIVND (reference sequence). The CDR3 contains 14 residues.

This clone was seen a few times. The CDR3 is CASSQGSQPQHF. The CDR3 DNA reads as TGTGCCAGCAGCCAGGGTAGTCAGCCCCAGCATTTT. This chain links TRBV5-6 with TRBJ1-5; D possibly corresponds to TRBD1 (5 bases). There are 12 residues in the CDR3. V shed 4 bases and J shed 6 bases, with 8 bases lying between them. Germline-derived CDR1 and CDR2 are SGHDT and YYEEEE.

This chain joins TRBV6-1 and TRBJ1-1, with D uncertain. V lost 3 bases, J lost 4 bases, and 15 bases lay in between. The V gene's germline CDR1 is MNHNS and CDR2 SASEGT. The CDR3 has 15 amino acids. CDR3 amino acids: CASSDAVWVVTEAFF. CDR3 nucleotides: TGTGCCAGCAGTGATGCAGTCTGGGTTGTCACTGAAGCTTTCTTT.

This clone was counted between two and nine times. The V call is TRBV27, the J call TRBJ2-7; D unclear. This CDR3 has 14 amino acids. V was shortened by 2 bases and J by 7 bases, with 15 bases between the two germline ends. Germline V gene lookup returns CDR1 MNHEY and CDR2 SMNVEV (reference sequence). CDR3 DNA: TGTGCCAGCAGTTTACTCCCCCTCGATGGTGAGCAGTACTTC. This translates into CASSLLPLDGEQYF.

This chain uses TRBV18 with TRBJ2-7; TRBD1 is a possible D gene (6 bases). Germline V gives CDR1 KGHSH, CDR2 LQKENI. Trimming took off 2 bases at V and 3 bases at J, with 26 bases between the two ends. This CDR3 is 19 amino acids long. CDR3 residues: CASSPSGQLRLTKSYEQYF. Here the CDR3 DNA reads TGTGCCAGCTCACCATCCGGACAGCTACGCCTCACCAAAAGCTACGAGCAGTACTTC.

A single count supports this clone. The chain couples TRBV15 to TRBJ2-5; TRBD1 or TRBD2 may be the D gene (6 bases each). CDR3 length equals 15 residues. Per germline, CDR1 LNHNV and CDR2 YYDKDF (reference sequence). The germline V and J ends were trimmed by 5 bases and 4 bases, with 17 bases remaining between them. CDR3 sequence (DNA): TGTGCCACCAGCTTGGGGCTGAGGGGGGTAGAGACCCAGTACTTC. This sequence encodes CATSLGLRGVETQYF. The full variable domain, with the rest looked up from reference TRBV15 and TRBJ2-5, is DAMVIQNPRYQVTQFGKPVTLSCSQTLNHNVMYWYQQKSSQAPKLLFHYYDKDFNNEADTPDNFQSRRPNTSFCFLDIRSPGLGDTAMYLCATSLGLRGVETQYFGPGTRLLVL.

The chain links TRBV25-1 to TRBJ2-5, with 8 bases that match TRBD1. This CDR3 comprises 16 residues. V trimming: 2 bases; J trimming: 5 bases; junction bases outside the gene matches: 10. CDR1 is MGHDK and CDR2 is SYGVNS in the germline V gene. The CDR3 region has the DNA TGTGCCAGCAGTGAAACAGGGGGGATGGACGTGGAGACCCAGTACTTC. Its translation is CASSETGGMDVETQYF. Variable domain in full (rest from reference TRBV25-1 and TRBJ2-5): EADIYQTPRYLVIGTGKKITLECSQTMGHDKMYWYQQDPGMELHLIHYSYGVNSTEKGDLSSESTVSRIRTEHFPLTLESARPSHTSQYLCASSETGGMDVETQYFGPGTRLLVL.

The chain is built from TRBV19 and TRBJ2-7, with TRBD1 matching over 10 bases. Germline loops: CDR1 LNHDA, CDR2 SQIVND (reference sequence). The trim removed 6 bases at V and 2 bases at J, leaving 13 bases unmatched. CDR3 length: 17 residues. The CDR3 bases are TGTGCCAGTAGCCGAAATCCGGGACAGGGGCCCCCCTACGAGCAGTACTTC. Protein: CASSRNPGQGPPYEQYF.